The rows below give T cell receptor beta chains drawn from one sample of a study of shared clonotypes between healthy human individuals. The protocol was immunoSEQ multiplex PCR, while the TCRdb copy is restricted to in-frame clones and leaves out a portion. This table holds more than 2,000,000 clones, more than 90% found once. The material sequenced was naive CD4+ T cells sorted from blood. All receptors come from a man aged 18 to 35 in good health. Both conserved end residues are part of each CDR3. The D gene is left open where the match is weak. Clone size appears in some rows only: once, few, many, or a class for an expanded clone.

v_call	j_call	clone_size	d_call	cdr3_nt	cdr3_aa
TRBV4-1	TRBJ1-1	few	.	TGCGCCAGCAGCCAAGTTGGGGTCTTAGGGGAAGCTTTCTTT	CASSQVGVLGEAFF
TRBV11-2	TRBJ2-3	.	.	TGTGCCAGCAGCTTAGGGCAGTTCCCCACAGATACGCAGTATTTT	CASSLGQFPTDTQYF
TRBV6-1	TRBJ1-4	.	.	TGTGCCAGCGGCGGGACACTGCCAACTAATGAAAAACTGTTTTTT	CASGGTLPTNEKLFF
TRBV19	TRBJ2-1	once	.	TGTGCCAGTAGGGGACGTCAGAGCTCCTACAATGAGCAGTTCTTC	CASRGRQSSYNEQFF
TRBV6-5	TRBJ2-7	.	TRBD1	TGTGCCAGCTCATTAGGACAGGGATCTTACGAGCAGTACTTC	CASSLGQGSYEQYF
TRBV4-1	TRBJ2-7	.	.	TGCGCCAGCAGCCATCTCCGGGACAACTACGAGCAGTACTTC	CASSHLRDNYEQYF
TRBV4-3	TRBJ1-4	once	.	TGCGCCAGCAGCCAAGATCTAGACACCGGGGGTGAAAAACTGTTTTTT	CASSQDLDTGGEKLFF
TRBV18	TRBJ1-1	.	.	TGTGCCAGCTCACCAGGCCGGTACGAAGCTTTCTTT	CASSPGRYEAFF
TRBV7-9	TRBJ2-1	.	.	TGTGCCAGCAGCTTCCCCCCACACAATTATGAGCAGTTCTTC	CASSFPPHNYEQFF
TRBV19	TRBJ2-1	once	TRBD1	TGTGCCAGTAGTATAGAGGACAGGGGGCGGTACAATGAGCAGTTCTTC	CASSIEDRGRYNEQFF